The source of this T cell receptor beta chain is a study of cytomegalovirus exposure and HLA in healthy donors. Study-level findings and limits: Using a false discovery rate of 0.05, a later analysis showed that 16,951 TCR beta sequences were associated with HLA alleles. Segments of the TCR beta V type were, in most cases, productive about 87% or about 30% of the time in an earlier analysis.

Primers for the PCR totalled 60 Vbeta and 13 Jbeta. Profiling relied on immunoSEQ multiplex PCR, and the TCRdb table lists in-frame clones only, not all of them. The table lists 160,000 or so clones, about three quarters of them singletons. As to this clone: The antigen remains undetermined.

CDR1 and CDR2 from the germline V gene are SGHNT and YENEEA. CDR3 length: 15 amino acids. Trimming took 5 bases from V and 2 from J; bases not matched to a gene: 2. The clonotype was recovered from a man in his forties in good health and CMV-seropositive. The genes are TRBV11-3 and TRBJ2-6, with TRBD1 identical over 8 bases. The sample comprised PBMCs. The CDR3 reads CASSTRGPGANVLTF. CDR3 sequence (DNA): TGTGCCAGCAGCACCAGGGGGCCTGGGGCCAACGTCCTGACTTTC.